The 31 T cell receptor beta chains below come from one sample, sequenced in a study of T cell repertoires in cytomegalovirus infection. From the reads, TCRdb called clonotypes with MiXCR, one entry per CDR3 protein. The table has hundreds of thousands of distinct CDR3 sequences, roughly a tenth seen once; the top ten hold over 2.5%. The sequenced sample consisted of PBMCs. The receptors originated from a human donor in good health (CMV status not recorded). Some clones in this sample may be carry-over from other donors' samples.

This clonotype occurred a few times. The V gene is TRBV29-1, the J gene TRBJ2-5, with 7 bases aligning to TRBD1. Unmatched junction bases numbered 9, after V lost 6 bases and J lost 2 bases. Looked up from germline, CDR1 is SQVTM and CDR2 is ANQGSEA. CDR3 size: 14 residues. CDR3 sequence: CSVTGQALQETQYF. CDR3 sequence (DNA): TGCAGCGTGACCGGACAGGCGTTACAAGAGACCCAGTACTTC.

This clonotype was observed at least ten times. This could be a read error, since a much larger clone is one nucleotide away. V usage is TRBV7-2 and J usage is TRBJ1-1, with D uncertain. The CDR3 consists of 13 residues. Germline V lookup: CDR1 SGHTA, CDR2 FQGNSA. The V end lost 5 bases, the J end lost 1 base, and 8 bases lay between the germline ends. CDR3 region: CASSPYRNTEAFF. CDR3 in DNA: TGTGCCAGCAGCCCATACAGGAACACTGAAGCTTTCTTT.

This clonotype has ten or more counts. CDR3 bases: TGTGCCAGCAGCTTAGTACCCGGGGTGCGTGGCTACACCTTC. It yields the protein CASSLVPGVRGYTF. The chain carries TRBV7-2 and TRBJ1-2; D remains unclear. Germline V gene data show CDR1 as SGHTA and CDR2 as FQGNSA. Trimming removed 1 base at V and 7 bases at J, with 13 bases between. The CDR3 spans 14 residues.

The sample holds a few counts of this clonotype. In DNA, the CDR3 is TGCAGTGCTAGAGATGGGCAGCGCACAGATACGCAGTATTTT. Translated, it gives CSARDGQRTDTQYF. The chain links TRBV20-1 to TRBJ2-3; D unclear. The CDR3 totals 14 residues. Per the germline V gene, CDR1 is DFQATT and CDR2 is SNEGSKA (reference sequence). V gave up 0 bases and J gave up 1 base, with 8 bases separating them.

This clonotype occurred many times. The CDR3 nucleotides read TGTGCCAGCAGCTTGGCTAACTTAGGGCGCACAGATACGCAGTATTTT. Its protein is CASSLANLGRTDTQYF. The chain is built from TRBV5-4 and TRBJ2-3; D gene ambiguous. Trimming stripped 0 bases from V and 1 base from J, with 12 bases between. The CDR3 has 16 amino acids. CDR1 is SGHNT and CDR2 is YYREEE in the germline V gene (reference sequence).

This clonotype was found many times. This chain joins TRBV20-1 and TRBJ2-7; TRBD2 aligns across 9 bases. The CDR3 has 17 residues. The ends lost 0 bases at V and 0 bases at J; junction bases unmatched: 9. Germline lookup yields CDR1 DFQATT and CDR2 SNEGSKA (reference sequence). CDR3 loop: CSARDFASGVDSYEQYF. The CDR3 DNA sequence: TGCAGTGCTAGAGATTTCGCTAGCGGGGTGGACTCCTACGAGCAGTACTTC.

The chain joins TRBV11-3 to TRBJ2-1; TRBD2 aligns across 11 bases. The V segment lost 5 bases and the J segment 11 bases; nucleotides outside the gene matches: 20. The CDR3 extends over 18 amino acids. Germline V gene lookup returns CDR1 SGHNT and CDR2 YENEEA. CDR3 amino acids: CASSPRSGPRTSGPKQFF. DNA for the CDR3: TGTGCCAGCAGCCCCCGTTCTGGACCCCGGACTAGCGGGCCCAAGCAGTTCTTC.

The chain employs TRBV9 and TRBJ2-3; D is unclear. V was trimmed by 2 bases and J by 0 bases, leaving 13 bases between them. The germline V gene encodes CDR1 SGDLS and CDR2 YYNGEE. The CDR3 covers 16 residues. Written as DNA, the CDR3 is TGTGCCAGCAGCGTTTACTCTGGTGCTAGCACAGATACGCAGTATTTT. Its protein is CASSVYSGASTDTQYF.

This clonotype was seen at least ten times. This rearrangement joins TRBV28 to TRBJ2-7, with TRBD2 identical over 7 bases. V lost 2 bases and J lost 3; bases outside the gene matches: 4. There are 14 residues in the CDR3. Germline CDR1 and CDR2: MDHEN and SYDVKM. CDR3 coding DNA: TGTGCCAGCAGTTTAGGGGGGGAGCTCTACGAGCAGTACGTC. The encoded protein is CASSLGGELYEQYV.

This clonotype was seen many times. The chain employs TRBV28 and TRBJ2-7; 9 bases match TRBD2. CDR1 MDHEN and CDR2 SYDVKM come from the germline V gene. There are 15 residues in the CDR3. V lost 6 bases to trimming and J lost 0 bases; unmatched junction nucleotides: 6. In DNA form, the CDR3 reads TGTGCCAGCAGCTCAGCGGGGGGCCACTCCTACGAGCAGTACGTC. Protein product: CASSSAGGHSYEQYV.

The J gene is TRBJ1-2, the V gene TRBV29-1; a possible D gene is TRBD1 (5 bases). The CDR3 is made up of 13 amino acids. V lost 4 bases to trimming and J lost 3 bases, with 12 bases between them. CDR1 SQVTM and CDR2 ANQGSEA come from the germline V gene. The CDR3 loop reads CSVASGRDYGYTF. The CDR3 DNA is TGCAGCGTTGCCTCGGGGCGCGACTATGGCTACACCTTC.

This clonotype appeared many times. V usage is TRBV7-9 and J usage is TRBJ1-4; D is perhaps TRBD1 (6 bases). V was shortened by 7 bases and J by 3 bases, with 15 bases between the two germline ends. This CDR3 is 15 amino acids long. CDR1 is SEHNR, CDR2 FQNEAQ, per germline (reference sequence). CDR3 nucleotides: TGTGCCAGCACCCGACAGGCGGTATCTAATGAAAAACTGTTTTTT. Translated: CASTRQAVSNEKLFF.

The table lists this clonotype with a count of one. An end of the junction does not agree with germline; a read error may underlie this. The gene calls are TRBV20-1 and TRBJ1-2, with no clear D. CDR3 size: 13 residues. Germline V gene lookup returns CDR1 DFQATT and CDR2 SNEGSKA (reference sequence). The CDR3 is CSARGPHFYGYPF. In DNA form, the CDR3 reads TGCAGTGCTAGAGGCCCCCACTTTTATGGCTACCCCTTC.

At least ten counts were recorded for this clonotype. This chain joins TRBV7-2 and TRBJ2-5, with D unclear. V lost 1 base to trimming and J lost 5 bases, with 8 bases between them. Germline-derived CDR1 and CDR2 are SGHTA and FQGNSA. The CDR3 covers 13 residues. The CDR3 nucleotides read TGTGCCAGCAGCTTAGAGGTGTGGGAGACCCAGTACTTC. Translating it yields CASSLEVWETQYF.

This clonotype was observed many times. The rearrangement links TRBV20-1 to TRBJ1-1, with a possible D match to TRBD1 (5 bases). The CDR3 runs 12 residues. The ends were cut back, 6 bases at V and 6 bases at J, with 14 bases in the middle. The germline gives CDR1 DFQATT, CDR2 SNEGSKA (reference sequence). CDR3 protein: CSAPDSTAEAFF. CDR3 bases: TGCAGTGCCCCAGACAGTACCGCTGAAGCTTTCTTT.

The sample holds many counts of this clonotype. The chain couples TRBV7-8 to TRBJ1-2; D remains ambiguous. V was clipped by 1 base and J by 6 bases, with 9 bases between them. CDR1 and CDR2 from the germline V gene are SGHVS and FQNEAQ. This CDR3 spans 13 amino acids. DNA for the CDR3: TGTGCCAGCAGCTTAGGACTTCTGGATGGCTACACCTTC. This gives the protein CASSLGLLDGYTF. Complete variable domain (other parts from reference TRBV7-8 and TRBJ1-2): GAGVSQSPRYKVAKRGQDVALRCDPISGHVSLFWYQQALGQGPEFLTYFQNEAQLDKSGLPSDRFFAERPEGSVSTLKIQRTQQEDSAVYLCASSLGLLDGYTFGSGTRLTVV.

This clonotype was counted many times. The chain recombines TRBV5-1 with TRBJ2-1; possible D gene TRBD1, 5 bases. Germline V gene lookup returns CDR1 SGHRS and CDR2 YFSETQ. V lost 2 bases and J lost 0, with 12 bases in between. CDR3 length: 16 residues. The CDR3 bases are TGCGCCAGCAGCTTTACAGGTCTCGGCTCCTACAATGAGCAGTTCTTC. Protein product: CASSFTGLGSYNEQFF.

This clonotype has a handful of counts. One junction end disagrees with the germline gene, perhaps due to a read error. CDR3: CATSGDQGATEAFF. Here the CDR3 DNA reads TGTGCCACCAGCGGAGATCAGGGTGCCACTGAAGCTTTCTTT. This chain connects TRBV15 to TRBJ1-1, with D possibly matching TRBD1 (5 bases). The CDR3 spans 14 residues. Germline lookup yields CDR1 LNHNV and CDR2 YYDKDF (reference sequence).

The table lists this clonotype with many counts. This chain uses TRBV28 with TRBJ2-3; 7 nucleotides line up with TRBD1. CDR1 is MDHEN and CDR2 is SYDVKM in the germline V gene. J lost 0 bases, V lost 4 bases, and 13 bases had no gene match. The CDR3 has 18 amino acids. This CDR3 reads CASSSPIETGTSTDTQYF. The CDR3 DNA reads TGTGCCAGCAGTTCCCCTATTGAGACAGGGACAAGCACAGATACGCAGTATTTT.

This clonotype was seen a few times. The CDR3 bases are TGTGCCACCATGCGCAGGGATTACAATGAGCAGTTCTTC. Encoded protein: CATMRRDYNEQFF. This chain links TRBV19 with TRBJ2-1; a weak D match, TRBD1 (5 bases). V lost 10 bases and J 4 bases, leaving 14 bases between the germline ends. CDR1 is LNHDA, CDR2 SQIVND, per germline (reference sequence). The CDR3 consists of 13 residues.

This rearrangement joins TRBV7-9 to TRBJ1-2, with TRBD1 as a possible D gene (6 bases). The germline V and J ends were trimmed by 4 bases and 3 bases, with 21 bases remaining between them. This CDR3 is built from 17 residues. Germline V CDR1 and CDR2: SEHNR, FQNEAQ (reference sequence). CDR3 bases: TGTGCCAGCAGCTCGACATGGACAGCCCCGCTGGACTATGGCTACACCTTC. As protein: CASSSTWTAPLDYGYTF.

As regards this clonotype: Just one base apart from a much larger clone, this may be a read error. V is TRBV20-1 and J is TRBJ1-5; D is ambiguous. The CDR3 spans 14 residues. The germline V gene has CDR1 DFQATT and CDR2 SNEGSKA (reference sequence). The CDR3 DNA sequence: TGCAGTGCTAGAGATAAGGCCTACAATCAGCTCCAGCATTTT. Translation: CSARDKAYNQLQHF.

This clonotype was found many times. The V call is TRBV7-2, the J call TRBJ2-1, with TRBD2 matching over 9 bases. With V trimmed by 5 bases and J by 8 bases, 10 bases remained unmatched. Germline V gene sequence: CDR1 SGHTA, CDR2 FQGNSA. This CDR3 has 15 residues. The CDR3 DNA sequence: TGTGCCAGCAGCCCTCGGCGGGGGGGCCCAGATGAGCAGTTCTTC. Translated: CASSPRRGGPDEQFF.

At least ten counts were recorded for this clonotype. The genes are TRBV28 and TRBJ1-5; the D is unclear. V was clipped by 2 bases and J by 4 bases, with 9 bases between them. The CDR3 contains 14 residues. Per the germline V gene, CDR1 is MDHEN and CDR2 is SYDVKM. The CDR3 DNA reads TGTGCCAGCAGTTTAGTACTTGTAAATCAGCCCCAGCATTTT. This gives the protein CASSLVLVNQPQHF.

V usage is TRBV20-1 and J usage is TRBJ2-1, with D unresolved. V was shortened by 6 bases and J by 6 bases, with 18 bases between the two germline ends. The CDR3 runs 14 residues. CDR1 is DFQATT, CDR2 SNEGSKA, per germline (reference sequence). The CDR3 is CSADLSPNINEQFF. CDR3 sequence (DNA): TGCAGTGCGGATCTGAGCCCCAATATCAATGAGCAGTTCTTC.

This clonotype appeared a few times. V gene TRBV20-1 combines with J gene TRBJ2-4; no firm D call. Trimming pared 0 bases from V and 3 bases from J, leaving 15 bases between. The CDR3 has 16 residues. The germline CDR1 and CDR2 sequences are DFQATT and SNEGSKA (reference sequence). This CDR3 is CSAREVTGSNKNIQYF. CDR3 nucleotides: TGCAGTGCTAGAGAGGTGACTGGTTCCAACAAAAACATTCAGTACTTC.

This clonotype has at least ten counts. The chain joins TRBV4-1 to TRBJ2-1, with TRBD1 identical over 9 bases. The V segment lost 1 base and the J segment 10 bases; nucleotides outside the gene matches: 11. Per the germline V gene, CDR1 is MGHRA and CDR2 is YSYEKL. The CDR3 length is 16 residues. CDR3 sequence: CASSQVDPTGGREQFF. Written as DNA, the CDR3 is TGCGCCAGCAGCCAAGTCGATCCCACAGGGGGCAGGGAGCAGTTCTTC.

This clonotype was picked up one time. The chain carries TRBV28 and TRBJ2-3, with a tentative D call TRBD1 (5 bases). The CDR3 consists of 14 residues. Germline V gives CDR1 MDHEN, CDR2 SYDVKM. V lost 3 bases, J lost 2 bases, and 9 bases lay in between. CDR3 sequence (DNA): TGTGCCAGCAGTTTGAAGGGGATCACAGATACGCAGTATTTT. Translating gives CASSLKGITDTQYF.

Details on this clonotype: This may come from a read error, since a much larger clone is one base off. V usage is TRBV20-1 and J usage is TRBJ1-1; D may be TRBD1 (6 bases). Germline CDR1 and CDR2: DFQATT and SNEGSKA (reference sequence). The CDR3 totals 11 residues. Trimming removed 3 bases from V and 4 bases from J, with 6 bases in between. Written as DNA, the CDR3 is TGCAGTGCTAGGGGGGCCACTGAAGCTTTCTTT. This sequence encodes CSARGATEAFF.

The table lists this clonotype with many counts. The V call is TRBV7-8, the J call TRBJ1-1; D is unresolved. Trimming cost V 3 bases and J 2 bases, with 10 bases left between them. The germline V gene encodes CDR1 SGHVS and CDR2 FQNEAQ. This CDR3 contains 14 residues. CDR3 bases: TGTGCCAGCAGCTTCGCCAGATCTAACACTGAAGCTTTCTTT. Translating it yields CASSFARSNTEAFF.

This clonotype was detected many times. V usage is TRBV7-9 and J usage is TRBJ2-1, with TRBD2 matching 7 bases. The CDR3 sequence is 20 residues long. CDR1 is SEHNR and CDR2 is FQNEAQ in the germline V gene (reference sequence). The trim removed 4 bases at V and 0 bases at J, leaving 18 bases unmatched. The CDR3 nucleotides read TGTGCCAGCAGCTCCCGCCCGGGGAAACTAGCGCGGAGCTCCTACAATGAGCAGTTCTTC. This codes for CASSSRPGKLARSSYNEQFF.